The TCR beta chain under discussion was sequenced for a study of OX40 agonist ivuxolimab in advanced cancers. Findings and caveats of the study: Certain nonresponders additionally had low normalized T-cell clonal expansion.

Trimming took 4 bases from V and 6 from J; bases not matched to a gene: 12. The CDR3 sequence is 16 residues long. Germline CDR1 reads LNHDA; CDR2 reads SQIVND (reference sequence). TCRdb keeps only in-frame clones here, not all; method: immunoSEQ multiplex PCR. The sample holds more than 65,000 clones; around 89% are singletons and the top ten take roughly a tenth. With respect to this clone: The antigen is unknown.

The source material was CD4+ or CD8+ T cells sorted from blood, sampled in a trial of the OX40 agonist ivuxolimab. The rearrangement links TRBV19 to TRBJ2-1, with 7 bases fitting TRBD1. This clonotype was obtained from an adult with an advanced solid tumor such as melanoma, head and neck, liver or kidney cancer. This CDR3 is CASSTGNRGRLNEQFF. The CDR3 DNA reads TGTGCCAGTAGTACCGGAAACAGGGGCCGCCTCAATGAGCAGTTCTTC.